These 32 T cell receptor beta chains originate from one sample sequenced in a study of blood T cells in healthy people across ages (dated by TCRdb to about 2015). Library prep was done by 5' RACE. The sample was run on an Illumina HiSeq 2500. A second PCR of roughly 6 to 11 cycles was performed with a sample-barcoded 5' primer and a J-beta primer mix. The public reads were quality trimmed at Q25 with fastp and then assembled into clones with MiXCR by TCRdb, keeping productive beta chains. Each CDR3 protein appears once, grouped with its most common genes and DNA. The sample includes 750,000 to 950,000 distinct CDR3 sequences, with around a quarter observed a single time. The leading ten clones occupy over 2.5% of the sample. The same data also contributed to another study, on T cells of mothers and their children.

Material: blood. The receptors were gathered from a boy younger than 18 in good health.

The chain joins TRBV2 to TRBJ1-2; perhaps TRBD1 as D (5 bases). The CDR3 totals 15 residues. The V gene lost 3 bases and the J gene lost 3 bases, with 14 bases spanning the gap. Germline V gives CDR1 SNHLY, CDR2 FYNNEI. The CDR3 loop is CASSEQGNGYYGYTF. The CDR3 DNA reads as TGTGCCAGCAGTGAGCAGGGAAACGGTTACTATGGCTACACCTTC.

This chain uses TRBV20-1 with TRBJ2-7; TRBD1 matches 7 bases. This CDR3 comprises 12 residues. J lost 3 bases, V lost 5 bases, and 4 bases had no gene match. The germline CDR1 and CDR2 sequences are DFQATT and SNEGSKA (reference sequence). The CDR3 loop is CSAAGDSYEQYF. The CDR3 nucleotides are TGCAGTGCTGCTGGGGACAGCTACGAGCAGTACTTC.

This clonotype appeared many times. The chain is built from TRBV7-8 and TRBJ2-5; TRBD1 matches 12 bases. V lost 6 bases and J lost 2; bases outside the gene matches: 7. The germline V gene has CDR1 SGHVS and CDR2 FQNEAQ. This CDR3 region has 16 residues. In DNA, the CDR3 is TGTGCCAGCAGACCGGGGACAGGGGGCTGGCAAGAGACCCAGTACTTC. Amino acid sequence: CASRPGTGGWQETQYF.

The chain links TRBV29-1 to TRBJ2-5; the D gene is possibly TRBD2 (6 bases). This CDR3 spans 13 amino acids. Trimming stripped 7 bases from V and 5 bases from J, with 17 bases between. Germline assignment: CDR1 SQVTM and CDR2 ANQGSEA. The CDR3 protein is CSGRALVPETQYF. CDR3 DNA: TGCAGCGGGAGGGCCTTAGTCCCGGAGACCCAGTACTTC.

The CDR3 nucleotides are TGTGCCAGCAGCCAACCGACAGGGAAGAACACTGAAGCTTTCTTT. This translates into CASSQPTGKNTEAFF. This rearrangement joins TRBV14 to TRBJ1-1; TRBD1 aligns across 7 bases. CDR1 and CDR2 (germline): SGHDN, FVKESK. The CDR3 contains 15 residues. V shed 2 bases and J 1 base; nucleotides not matched to a gene: 4.

This clonotype was seen repeatedly, ten times or more. This chain joins TRBV29-1 and TRBJ2-7; 9 bases agree with TRBD1. J gave up 5 bases and V 5 bases, and 10 bases lay outside the gene matches. The CDR3 extends over 14 amino acids. CDR1 and CDR2 from the germline V gene are SQVTM and ANQGSEA. The CDR3 is CSVLRWDRVNEQYF. CDR3 in DNA: TGCAGCGTTCTTCGCTGGGACAGGGTGAACGAGCAGTACTTC.

This rearrangement joins TRBV7-2 to TRBJ2-7; a possible D gene is TRBD1 (6 bases). The tail of the sequence fits TRBJ2-1 better, so the J call may be wrong. Germline CDR1 and CDR2: SGHTA and FQGNSA. The CDR3 length is 12 residues. The CDR3: CASSATGMEQFF. The CDR3 region has the DNA TGTGCCAGCAGCGCAACAGGGATGGAGCAGTTCTTC.

This clonotype was counted only a few times. V usage is TRBV6-2 or TRBV6-3 and J usage is TRBJ2-1; possible D gene TRBD1, 5 bases. The germline V gene has CDR1 MNHEY and CDR2 SVGEGT. The CDR3 spans 11 residues. Trimming cost V 7 bases and J 9 bases, with 10 bases left between them. DNA of the CDR3: TGTGCCAGCACCCAGGGCCGTGAGCAGTTCTTC. Protein product: CASTQGREQFF.

This chain connects TRBV12-3 or TRBV12-4 to TRBJ2-7; TRBD1 agrees at 9 bases. Trimming cost V 6 bases and J 4 bases; bases outside gene matches: 7. This CDR3 is 14 amino acids long. CDR3 residues: CASRARDRAYEQYF. In DNA, the CDR3 is TGTGCCAGCAGGGCCCGGGACAGGGCTTACGAGCAGTACTTC.

The chain carries TRBV5-1 and TRBJ1-3; D not resolved. The germline V gene has CDR1 SGHRS and CDR2 YFSETQ. CDR3 size: 16 residues. Trimming took off 4 bases at V and 0 bases at J, with 14 bases between the two ends. The CDR3 DNA reads TGCGCCAGCAGCACGACCGGGGAGAGCTCTGGAAACACCATATATTTT. Its translation is CASSTTGESSGNTIYF.

This rearrangement joins TRBV4-2 to TRBJ2-3; the match to TRBD2 covers 11 bases. CDR3 length: 18 amino acids. V lost 0 bases, J lost 7 bases, and 12 bases stayed unmatched. Germline-derived CDR1 and CDR2 are LGHNA and YNFKEQ. The CDR3, as DNA: TGTGCCAGCAGCCAAGAACTAGCGGGGGTTATTACGGGTCATACGCAGTATTTT. Its protein is CASSQELAGVITGHTQYF.

This clonotype has more than one count but fewer than ten. V usage is TRBV29-1 and J usage is TRBJ1-1; possible D gene TRBD1, 6 bases. Trimming took off 6 bases at V and 1 base at J, with 18 bases between the two ends. The CDR3 totals 15 residues. The germline gives CDR1 SQVTM, CDR2 ANQGSEA. CDR3 in DNA: TGCAGCGTCCGAGAAGGGGGACCGGCGAACACTGAAGCTTTCTTT. Residues: CSVREGGPANTEAFF.

The chain employs TRBV6-5 and TRBJ2-1, with 7 nucleotides matching TRBD2. The germline gives CDR1 MNHEY, CDR2 SVGAGI. The CDR3 totals 15 residues. Unmatched junction bases numbered 7, after V lost 5 bases and J lost 3 bases. The CDR3 sequence is CASSELAEDYNEQFF. In nucleotides, the CDR3 is TGTGCCAGCAGTGAGCTAGCGGAGGACTACAATGAGCAGTTCTTC.

The chain has TRBV11-2 and TRBJ2-3, with 12 bases matching TRBD2. CDR3 length equals 15 residues. Germline-derived CDR1 and CDR2 are SGHAT and FQNNGV. J gave up 14 bases and V 4 bases, and 13 bases lay outside the gene matches. The CDR3 DNA follows: TGTGCCAGCAGCTCCACCGGGACTAGCGGGCTTCCCCGGTATTTT. This encodes CASSSTGTSGLPRYF. The whole variable domain, remainder taken from reference TRBV11-2 and TRBJ2-3, is EAGVAQSPRYKIIEKRQSVAFWCNPISGHATLYWYQQILGQGPKLLIQFQNNGVVDDSQLPKDRFSAERLKGVDSTLKIQPAKLEDSAVYLCASSSTGTSGLPRYFGPGTRLTVL.

This clonotype was seen ten or more times. The chain couples TRBV18 to TRBJ1-6; D remains ambiguous. V gave up 1 base and J gave up 5 bases, with 9 bases separating them. The CDR3 has 15 residues. Germline-derived CDR1 and CDR2 are KGHSH and LQKENI. The CDR3: CASSPRSQNNSPLHF. In nucleotides, the CDR3 is TGTGCCAGCTCACCACGGTCACAAAATAATTCACCCCTCCACTTT.

The genes are TRBV4-1 and TRBJ2-2; TRBD1 aligns across 8 bases. Trimming removed 6 bases from V and 3 bases from J; junction bases left unmatched: 6. CDR1 and CDR2 from the germline V gene are MGHRA and YSYEKL. CDR3 length: 15 amino acids. CDR3 sequence (DNA): TGCGCCAGCAGAAGAGGGACAGGAGACACCGGGGAGCTGTTTTTT. This sequence encodes CASRRGTGDTGELFF.

The sample holds a few counts of this clonotype. The chain links TRBV24-1 to TRBJ2-7; 8 bases fit TRBD1. The ends lost 2 bases at V and 6 bases at J; junction bases unmatched: 8. Germline values: CDR1 KGHDR, CDR2 SFDVKD. The CDR3 sequence is 15 residues long. As DNA, the CDR3 is TGTGCCACCAGTGATTCTCCAGGGGGCTGGGGCGAGCAGTACTTC. This encodes CATSDSPGGWGEQYF.

The V call is TRBV10-3, the J call TRBJ2-5; D may be TRBD1 or TRBD2 (5 bases each). Germline CDR1 reads ENHRY; CDR2 reads SYGVKD. The CDR3 runs 14 residues. The germline V and J ends were trimmed by 2 bases and 5 bases, with 12 bases remaining between them. The CDR3 sequence: CAISEGDHPETQYF. The CDR3 DNA sequence: TGTGCCATCAGTGAGGGGGACCACCCGGAGACCCAGTACTTC.

This clonotype was counted only a few times. The gene calls are TRBV10-3 and TRBJ1-6; 7 positions agree with TRBD1. V was pared by 4 bases and J by 7 bases, with 7 bases of the junction left unmatched. The CDR3 has 15 amino acids. Germline-derived CDR1 and CDR2 are ENHRY and SYGVKD. In nucleotides, the CDR3 is TGTGCCATCAGTGGGGAGACAGGGCAAAATTCACCCCTCCACTTT. It translates to CAISGETGQNSPLHF.

This clonotype was detected only a few times. A much larger clone differs from this one at a single base, so this may be a read error. The genes are TRBV11-2 and TRBJ2-1; weak D call: TRBD1 (6 bases). The J call could be wrong; TRBJ2-7 is a better fit for the DNA end. The CDR3 covers 15 residues. CDR1 SGHAT and CDR2 FQNNGV come from the germline V gene. This CDR3 is CASNFSTGTSSEQYF. In DNA, the CDR3 is TGTGCCAGCAACTTTTCGACAGGTACCTCCTCCGAGCAGTACTTC.

The chain employs TRBV20-1 and TRBJ1-5; 10 nucleotides match TRBD1. Germline lookup yields CDR1 DFQATT and CDR2 SNEGSKA (reference sequence). The CDR3 is 16 residues long. The J segment lost 0 bases and the V segment lost 4 bases, leaving 6 bases of the junction unmatched. CDR3 amino acids: CSAIGQGEDSNQPQHF. The CDR3 DNA reads TGCAGTGCTATAGGACAGGGGGAAGATAGCAATCAGCCCCAGCATTTT.

This clonotype was seen only a few times. V usage is TRBV7-9 and J usage is TRBJ2-2; maybe TRBD2 (6 bases). The V end lost 4 bases, the J end lost 0 bases, and 12 bases lay between the germline ends. Germline V gene lookup returns CDR1 SEHNR and CDR2 FQNEAQ (reference sequence). The CDR3 is made up of 16 amino acids. CDR3 amino acids: CASSSRGSSNTGELFF. For the CDR3, the DNA is TGTGCCAGCAGCTCACGGGGGTCATCGAACACCGGGGAGCTGTTTTTT.

The rearrangement uses TRBV29-1 and TRBJ2-7; TRBD2 aligns across 10 bases. Germline loops: CDR1 SQVTM, CDR2 ANQGSEA. This CDR3 has 15 residues. V trimming: 0 bases; J trimming: 3 bases; junction bases outside the gene matches: 5. DNA of the CDR3: TGCAGCGTTGAAGACCCACTAGCGGGGAACTACGAGCAGTACTTC. This codes for CSVEDPLAGNYEQYF.

This clonotype was detected ten times or more. This sequence joins TRBV12-3 or TRBV12-4 and TRBJ1-3; D remains ambiguous. V lost 3 bases, J lost 4 bases, and 7 bases lay in between. The CDR3 runs 13 residues. CDR3 DNA sequence: TGTGCCAGCAGTTTGGCAGCAGGAAACACCATATATTTT. Amino acid sequence: CASSLAAGNTIYF.

The chain is built from TRBV4-2 and TRBJ2-4; 8 positions agree with TRBD2. J gave up 11 bases and V 0 bases, and 9 bases lay outside the gene matches. Germline V gene lookup returns CDR1 LGHNA and CDR2 YNFKEQ. The CDR3 contains 15 residues. This chain's CDR3 is CASSQDRELADLQYF. The CDR3 DNA is TGTGCCAGCAGCCAAGATCGGGAACTAGCGGACCTTCAGTACTTC.

The CDR3 DNA is TGCGCCAGCAGCGAACTAGCGGGGGGGCCGACCGGGGAGCTGTTTTTT. Protein product: CASSELAGGPTGELFF. V usage is TRBV5-1 and J usage is TRBJ2-2, with TRBD2 identical over 13 bases. V lost 4 bases and J lost 5; bases outside the gene matches: 5. CDR3 length: 16 residues. CDR1 is SGHRS, CDR2 YFSETQ, per germline.

The rearrangement uses TRBV19 and TRBJ1-4; D gene ambiguous. The CDR3 spans 14 residues. Trimming took 6 bases from V and 10 from J, leaving 18 bases between them. Germline V gives CDR1 LNHDA, CDR2 SQIVND (reference sequence). CDR3 bases: TGTGCCAGTAGCCTGCGGATGGTTGAAGGAAAACTGTTTTTT. Translation gives CASSLRMVEGKLFF. The whole variable domain, remainder taken from reference TRBV19 and TRBJ1-4, is DGGITQSPKYLFRKEGQNVTLSCEQNLNHDAMYWYRQDPGQGLRLIYYSQIVNDFQKGDIAEGYSVSREKKESFPLTVTSAQKNPTAFYLCASSLRMVEGKLFFGSGTQLSVL.

This clonotype showed up just once. J is TRBJ2-1 and V is TRBV29-1, with D possibly matching TRBD2 (7 bases). CDR3 size: 15 residues. Germline V gene sequence: CDR1 SQVTM, CDR2 ANQGSEA. The germline V and J ends were trimmed by 5 bases and 4 bases, with 18 bases remaining between them. The CDR3 region is CSVKERGGAYNEQFF. The DNA for the CDR3 is TGCAGCGTTAAGGAGAGGGGGGGCGCTTACAATGAGCAGTTCTTC.

This chain links TRBV20-1 with TRBJ2-5; the D call may be TRBD1 or TRBD2 (5 bases each). Germline-derived CDR1 and CDR2 are DFQATT and SNEGSKA (reference sequence). Trimming left V 3 bases short and J 10 bases short, with 15 bases between. This CDR3 contains 12 residues. The CDR3 sequence: CSASGAGRDQYF. DNA of the CDR3: TGCAGTGCTAGCGGGGCCGGTCGAGACCAGTACTTC.

This clonotype appeared a few times. J is TRBJ1-6 and V is TRBV11-2; no clear D gene. Trimming stripped 7 bases from V and 9 bases from J, with 25 bases between. The CDR3 sequence is 17 residues long. Per the germline V gene, CDR1 is SGHAT and CDR2 is FQNNGV. This chain's CDR3 is CASTLDPGVKEGSPLHF. Here the CDR3 DNA reads TGTGCCAGCACACTAGACCCCGGGGTGAAGGAGGGTTCACCCCTCCACTTT.

J is TRBJ2-7 and V is TRBV4-1; D is uncertain. The CDR3 has 13 residues. Trimming took off 3 bases at V and 7 bases at J, with 13 bases between the two ends. Germline lookup yields CDR1 MGHRA and CDR2 YSYEKL. CDR3 in DNA: TGCGCCAGCAGCCAGGTGCTTAGGGAAGAGCAGTACTTC. Its translation: CASSQVLREEQYF.

This clonotype was counted a few times. The chain couples TRBV7-9 to TRBJ2-7, with 8 bases identical to TRBD2. This CDR3 region has 12 residues. From germline, CDR1 is SEHNR and CDR2 FQNEAQ (reference sequence). V shed 6 bases, J shed 11 bases, and the junction held 9 bases outside the gene matches. This CDR3 reads CASSPGGATEYF. CDR3 sequence (DNA): TGTGCCAGCAGTCCCGGGGGGGCTACGGAGTACTTC. Drawing the rest from reference TRBV7-9 and TRBJ2-7, the complete variable domain is DTGVSQNPRHKITKRGQNVTFRCDPISEHNRLYWYRQTLGQGPEFLTYFQNEAQLEKSRLLSDRFSAERPKGSFSTLEIQRTEQGDSAMYLCASSPGGATEYFGPGTRLTVT.